These 21 T cell receptor beta chains were all obtained from the same sample, sequenced in a study of OX40 agonist ivuxolimab in advanced cancers. Data came from immunoSEQ multiplex PCR; TCRdb stores just in-frame clones and leaves some out. The repertoire holds some 60,000 clones, with roughly nine tenths as singletons. The material sequenced was CD4+ or CD8+ T cells sorted from blood, taken in a trial of the OX40 agonist ivuxolimab. These receptors all come from an adult with an advanced solid tumor such as melanoma, head and neck, liver or kidney cancer.

The V and J genes are TRBV28 and TRBJ1-5; perhaps TRBD1 as D (5 bases). The ends were cut back, 7 bases at V and 1 base at J, with 17 bases in the middle. CDR1 and CDR2 from the germline V gene are MDHEN and SYDVKM. The CDR3 is 16 residues long. CDR3: CASITSGLLSNQPQHF. DNA for the CDR3: TGTGCCAGCATCACCTCAGGGCTTTTAAGCAATCAGCCCCAGCATTTT. Variable domain in full (rest from reference TRBV28 and TRBJ1-5): DVKVTQSSRYLVKRTGEKVFLECVQDMDHENMFWYRQDPGLGLRLIYFSYDVKMKEKGDIPEGYSVSREKKERFSLILESASTNQTSMYLCASITSGLLSNQPQHFGDGTRLSIL.

The chain combines TRBV6-1 with TRBJ2-3, with unresolved D. V was pared by 8 bases and J by 5 bases, with 8 bases between. This CDR3 region has 11 residues. The germline V gene encodes CDR1 MNHNS and CDR2 SASEGT. The CDR3 loop is CASELRDTQYF. CDR3 bases: TGTGCCAGCGAACTACGAGATACGCAGTATTTT.

The chain links TRBV10-3 to TRBJ2-7, with D perhaps matching TRBD2 (6 bases). Looked up from germline, CDR1 is ENHRY and CDR2 is SYGVKD. CDR3 length: 15 amino acids. Deletions cut 2 bases from V and 0 bases from J, with 11 bases between. CDR3 sequence: CAISEAGRSSYEQYF. The CDR3 DNA follows: TGTGCCATCAGTGAGGCGGGACGCTCCTCCTACGAGCAGTACTTC.

V and J are TRBV13 and TRBJ2-7, with D perhaps TRBD2 (7 bases). Trimming took 5 bases from V and 5 from J, leaving 22 bases between them. The V gene's germline CDR1 is PRHDT and CDR2 FYEKMQ (reference sequence). There are 16 residues in the CDR3. CDR3 in DNA: TGTGCCAGCAGCCGACGAGCTTGGGGGGGCATCGACGAGCAGTACTTC. Its protein product is CASSRRAWGGIDEQYF.

Details on this clone: The missing conserved phenylalanine or tryptophan at the end of this CDR3 makes a read error likely. No DNA is shown, since the ends of the CDR3 on it are uncertain; the CDR3 is the one TCRdb lists. The chain couples TRBV7-2 to TRBJ2-7. Germline V gene lookup returns CDR1 SGHTA and CDR2 FQGNSA. The CDR3 comprises 14 residues, both ends counted. CDR3 amino acids: CASSLAGLDRPPSL.

V usage is TRBV5-4 and J usage is TRBJ2-7; no clear D gene. Germline CDR1 and CDR2: SGHNT and YYREEE (reference sequence). This CDR3 is 12 amino acids long. V lost 3 bases and J 2 bases, leaving 6 bases between the germline ends. The CDR3 bases are TGTGCCAGCAGCTCCCCTACCTACGAGCAGTACTTC. Translated, it gives CASSSPTYEQYF. Full variable domain (rest looked up from reference TRBV5-4 and TRBJ2-7): ETGVTQSPTHLIKTRGQQVTLRCSSQSGHNTVSWYQQALGQGPQFIFQYYREEENGRGNFPPRFSGLQFPNYSSELNVNALELDDSALYLCASSSPTYEQYFGPGTRLTVT.

The chain has TRBV4-2 and TRBJ2-3; 10 nucleotides align to TRBD2. This CDR3 is built from 17 residues. Germline V lookup: CDR1 LGHNA, CDR2 YNFKEQ. Trimming at V came to 3 bases and at J to 1 base, leaving 7 bases not matched to a gene. DNA for the CDR3: TGTGCCAGCAGCCAGGGAGCGGGGGGGCCAGGCACAGATACGCAGTATTTT. Translated: CASSQGAGGPGTDTQYF.

The chain carries TRBV19 and TRBJ1-5; no definite D call. Germline V gives CDR1 LNHDA, CDR2 SQIVND (reference sequence). The CDR3 length is 13 residues. V lost 6 bases to trimming and J lost 9 bases, with 15 bases between them. The CDR3 loop is CASREGFRRPQHF. The DNA of the CDR3 is TGTGCCAGTAGAGAGGGATTTCGGAGGCCCCAGCATTTT.

J is TRBJ2-7 and V is TRBV27; unclear D gene. V was pared by 4 bases and J by 10 bases, with 17 bases between. CDR1 is MNHEY and CDR2 is SMNVEV in the germline V gene (reference sequence). The CDR3 is 13 residues long. The CDR3 sequence: CASSSIYANLQYF. CDR3 DNA sequence: TGTGCCAGCAGTTCGATATATGCGAACCTACAGTACTTC.

The rearrangement uses TRBV25-1 and TRBJ1-1, with D hard to call. Germline loops: CDR1 MGHDK, CDR2 SYGVNS. Trimming removed 5 bases at V and 6 bases at J, with 19 bases between. The length of the CDR3 is 15 residues. The CDR3 reads CASSPRSRMTSEAFF. The DNA for the CDR3 is TGTGCCAGCAGTCCCCGTTCAAGAATGACTTCTGAAGCTTTCTTT.

This clone was detected only once. The chain joins TRBV10-2 to TRBJ2-5; D might be TRBD1 (6 bases). The V gene's germline CDR1 is WSHSY and CDR2 SAAADI. Trimming left V 8 bases short and J 2 bases short, with 15 bases between. The CDR3 is made up of 14 amino acids. In nucleotides, the CDR3 is TGCGCCAGCTCGCCGGGACACACACAAGAGACCCAGTACTTC. This translates into CASSPGHTQETQYF.

The chain uses TRBV6-6 and TRBJ1-3, with D possibly being TRBD1 (5 bases). The germline CDR1 and CDR2 sequences are MNHNY and SVGAGI (reference sequence). The CDR3 runs to 14 residues. V was cut by 8 bases and J by 4 bases, with 15 bases left in between. The CDR3 protein is CASVVRPGGNTIYF. CDR3 bases: TGTGCCAGCGTGGTCCGGCCAGGGGGAAACACCATATATTTT.

The chain joins TRBV2 to TRBJ2-2; D gene ambiguous. Between the trimmed V and J ends, which lost 5 bases and 4 bases, there was a span of 8 bases. Germline V CDR1 and CDR2: SNHLY, FYNNEI. The CDR3 runs 13 residues. CDR3 residues: CASSLHLTGELFF. The CDR3 DNA reads as TGTGCCAGCAGTTTACATCTCACCGGGGAGCTGTTTTTT.

This chain connects TRBV6-4 to TRBJ1-6; D possibly corresponds to TRBD1 (5 bases). The CDR3 runs to 15 residues. Trimming took 2 bases from V and 8 from J, leaving 13 bases between them. The germline CDR1 and CDR2 sequences are MRHNA and SNTAGT. The CDR3 sequence is CASSDGQGGDSPLHF. The DNA for the CDR3 is TGTGCCAGCAGTGACGGGCAGGGAGGGGATTCACCCCTCCACTTT.

The rearrangement uses TRBV18 and TRBJ2-7, with 7 bases aligning to TRBD2. Unmatched junction bases numbered 11, after V lost 3 bases and J lost 0 bases. Germline CDR1 and CDR2: KGHSH and LQKENI. The CDR3 runs 17 residues. The CDR3, as DNA: TGTGCCAGCTCACCGGCCAGCGGGGTTTATAGCTCCTACGAGCAGTACTTC. Its translation: CASSPASGVYSSYEQYF. Drawing the rest from reference TRBV18 and TRBJ2-7, the complete variable domain is NAGVMQNPRHLVRRRGQEARLRCSPMKGHSHVYWYRQLPEEGLKFMVYLQKENIIDESGMPKERFSAEFPKEGPSILRIQQVVRGDSAAYFCASSPASGVYSSYEQYFGPGTRLTVT.

The J gene is TRBJ2-7, the V gene TRBV15; D unresolved. Germline-derived CDR1 and CDR2 are LNHNV and YYDKDF (reference sequence). The CDR3 covers 14 residues. Trimming cost V 0 bases and J 3 bases, with 9 bases left between them. The DNA of the CDR3 is TGTGCCACCAGCAGAGATCCGGCAGGCTACGAGCAGTACTTC. Translated, it gives CATSRDPAGYEQYF.

The CDR3 DNA sequence: TGTGCCAGCAGCTTGGGGACAGTCGATAGCAATCAGCCCCAGCATTTT. Its protein is CASSLGTVDSNQPQHF. The chain recombines TRBV7-2 with TRBJ1-5; the match to TRBD1 covers 7 bases. Trimming took 3 bases from V and 0 from J; bases not matched to a gene: 5. Germline V CDR1 and CDR2: SGHTA, FQGNSA. The CDR3 has 16 residues.

The V gene is TRBV12-5, the J gene TRBJ1-4; 8 bases line up with TRBD1. The germline V gene has CDR1 LGHNT and CDR2 FRNRAP. V was clipped by 1 base and J by 0 bases; unmatched bases: 1. This CDR3 region has 16 residues. Here the CDR3 DNA reads TGTGCTAGTGGTTTGGGGACAGGGTCAACTAATGAAAAACTGTTTTTT. Residues: CASGLGTGSTNEKLFF.

This chain joins TRBV18 and TRBJ1-3; D unresolved. The CDR3 totals 14 residues. Germline V lookup: CDR1 KGHSH, CDR2 LQKENI. The germline V and J ends were trimmed by 3 bases and 0 bases, with 6 bases remaining between them. The CDR3 region has the DNA TGTGCCAGCTCACCCCCGCCCTCTGGAAACACCATATATTTT. Its translation is CASSPPPSGNTIYF.

The chain uses TRBV5-1 and TRBJ1-3; D is unclear. This CDR3 is 16 amino acids long. V lost 1 base to trimming and J lost 0 bases, with 11 bases between them. Germline V gene data show CDR1 as SGHRS and CDR2 as YFSETQ. Here the CDR3 reads CASSLQAMRSGNTIYF. DNA for the CDR3: TGCGCCAGCAGCTTGCAGGCCATGCGCTCTGGAAACACCATATATTTT.

By its share, this clone is medium-sized. The gene calls are TRBV7-2 and TRBJ2-7; TRBD1 matches 11 bases. The junction had 6 bases not matched to a gene; V was cut back by 1 base and J by 7 bases. The CDR3 loop spans 15 amino acids. The V gene's germline CDR1 is SGHTA and CDR2 FQGNSA. The CDR3 reads CASSLGGQGAKEQYF. Written as DNA, the CDR3 is TGTGCCAGCAGCTTAGGAGGACAGGGGGCTAAAGAGCAGTACTTC.